This is a list of T cell receptor beta chains from one sample in a study of T cell repertoires in ileal Crohn's disease. Some clones are missing from TCRdb's copy, which holds only in-frame ones; the method was immunoSEQ multiplex PCR. Among 13,000 or so clones, roughly 80% were seen once, and the ten largest hold roughly 13%. The material sequenced was ileal tissue. The receptors were gathered from an adult with Crohn's disease. Both conserved end residues are part of each CDR3. D genes are given only for firm matches. Clone size is shown for a subset of rows, as once, few, many or a class of expanded clone.

CDR3	DNA	size	D	V	J
CASSDGIGLYEQYF	TGTGCCAGCAGTGATGGGATTGGGCTATACGAGCAGTACTTC	few	-	TRBV6-1	TRBJ2-7
CSVVVRHYEQYF	TGCAGCGTTGTTGTCCGTCACTACGAGCAGTACTTC	-	-	TRBV29-1	TRBJ2-7
CASSLSSGEQFF	TGTGCCAGCAGCTTGTCTTCGGGGGAGCAGTTCTTC	-	-	TRBV7-9	TRBJ2-1
CASSFRTGQSQETQYF	TGCGCCAGCAGCTTCAGAACTGGACAGAGCCAAGAGACCCAGTACTTC	once	-	TRBV5-1	TRBJ2-5
CASSGRGSSYNEQFF	TGTGCCAGCAGTGGACGGGGGAGCTCCTACAATGAGCAGTTCTTC	-	-	TRBV6-1	TRBJ2-1
CASSVVLGEAFF	TGTGCCAGCAGCGTAGTTCTAGGTGAAGCTTTCTTT	-	-	TRBV9	TRBJ1-1
CASSLVPGSEETQYF	TGTGCCAGCAGCTTAGTCCCAGGGAGTGAGGAGACCCAGTACTTC	-	-	TRBV7-6	TRBJ2-5
CASSRSGTSGNTIYF	TGTGCCAGCAGCCGGAGTGGGACGTCTGGAAACACCATATATTTT	-	-	TRBV7-9	TRBJ1-3
CASSLKQGQRETQYF	TGTGCCAGCAGCTTAAAGCAGGGTCAGCGGGAGACCCAGTACTTC	-	-	TRBV7-7	TRBJ2-5
CASSATSSGFYEQYF	TGTGCCAGCAGCGCGACCAGTAGCGGGTTCTACGAGCAGTACTTC	-	TRBD2	TRBV7-8	TRBJ2-7
CASSQGMGTAQETQYF	TGCGCCAGCAGCCAAGGGATGGGGACAGCTCAAGAGACCCAGTACTTC	-	TRBD1	TRBV4-1	TRBJ2-5
CASSLSGEMNTEAFF	TGCGCCAGCAGCTTGTCCGGGGAGATGAACACTGAAGCTTTCTTT	few	-	TRBV5-1	TRBJ1-1
CASSNLTGYNYGYTF	TGTGCCAGTAGTAACCTGACAGGCTATAACTATGGCTACACCTTC	-	-	TRBV19	TRBJ1-2
CASSSRTVYSGNTIYF	TGTGCCAGCAGTTCCCGGACGGTATACTCTGGAAACACCATATATTTT	few	-	TRBV6-5	TRBJ1-3
CASSLTGGSTQHF	TGTGCCAGCAGCTTGACTGGGGGCTCGACCCAGCATTTT	-	-	TRBV5-6	TRBJ1-5
CASSGGGQGASGEQYF	TGTGCCAGCAGCGGTGGGGGACAGGGGGCATCGGGCGAGCAGTACTTC	-	TRBD1	TRBV11-2	TRBJ2-7
CASSQDLRNTEAFF	TGTGCCAGCAGCCAAGATCTCCGGAACACTGAAGCTTTCTTT	-	-	TRBV4-2	TRBJ1-1
CASGPRTGISGNTIYF	TGTGCTAGTGGTCCACGGACGGGAATCTCTGGAAACACCATATATTTT	-	-	TRBV12-5	TRBJ1-3
CASMVTGTVSYEQYF	TGCGCCAGCATGGTGACCGGGACAGTCTCCTACGAGCAGTACTTC	medium-sized	TRBD1	TRBV10-2	TRBJ2-7
CASSEQEEGEQYF	TGTGCCAGCAGTGAACAGGAAGAGGGCGAGCAGTACTTC	few	-	TRBV2	TRBJ2-7
CASSNGLTRGGEQFF	TGTGCCAGTAGTAATGGGCTGACCCGGGGGGGTGAGCAGTTCTTC	few	TRBD2	TRBV19	TRBJ2-1
CASSVGEANEKLFF	TGTGCCAGCAGCGTCGGGGAGGCTAATGAAAAACTGTTTTTT	-	-	TRBV6-1	TRBJ1-4
CASSSSGSQGEQFF	TGTGCCAGCAGCTCCTCCGGGTCGCAAGGTGAGCAGTTCTTC	-	-	TRBV7-9	TRBJ2-1
CASSEGETGHSTDTQYF	TGTGCCAGCAGTGAGGGAGAAACAGGTCATAGCACAGATACGCAGTATTTT	-	-	TRBV2	TRBJ2-3
CASGLVWTGRSGANVLTF	TGTGCTAGTGGTTTGGTGTGGACAGGGAGGTCGGGGGCCAACGTCCTGACTTTC	-	TRBD1	TRBV12-5	TRBJ2-6
CAISERGTGGGSSGANVLTF	TGTGCCATCAGTGAGAGGGGGACAGGGGGCGGGAGCTCTGGGGCCAACGTCCTGACTTTC	once	TRBD1	TRBV10-3	TRBJ2-6
CASSDRTARVTEAFF	TGTGCCAGCAGTGACCGGACCGCCCGGGTTACTGAAGCTTTCTTT	-	-	TRBV6-1	TRBJ1-1
CASSHRGPTEAFF	TGTGCCAGCAGTCACAGGGGCCCCACTGAAGCTTTCTTT	few	TRBD1	TRBV27	TRBJ1-1
CSARGGREQFF	TGCAGTGCTAGAGGAGGGCGGGAGCAGTTCTTC	-	-	TRBV20-1	TRBJ2-1